The entry that follows covers one T cell receptor beta chain sequence. This sample stems from a study of control samples from healthy donors and cancer patients. Clones were read by immunoSEQ multiplex PCR, and TCRdb kept only the in-frame ones, dropping some. In the table there are about 160,000 clones, approximately 90% of which are singletons. The germline V gene encodes CDR1 MDHEN and CDR2 SYDVKM. The CDR3 sequence is 14 residues long. With 5 bases removed from V and 10 bases from J, the gap between germline ends came to 18 bases. Sequencing used blood. The chain joins TRBV28 to TRBJ2-1, with D possibly TRBD2 on 5 matching bases. This clonotype was obtained from a man aged 30 to 45 in good health. The CDR3 DNA reads TGTGCCAGCAGTGTGGTGGGAGAAACAAAAGAGCAGTTCTTC. It encodes CASSVVGETKEQFF.